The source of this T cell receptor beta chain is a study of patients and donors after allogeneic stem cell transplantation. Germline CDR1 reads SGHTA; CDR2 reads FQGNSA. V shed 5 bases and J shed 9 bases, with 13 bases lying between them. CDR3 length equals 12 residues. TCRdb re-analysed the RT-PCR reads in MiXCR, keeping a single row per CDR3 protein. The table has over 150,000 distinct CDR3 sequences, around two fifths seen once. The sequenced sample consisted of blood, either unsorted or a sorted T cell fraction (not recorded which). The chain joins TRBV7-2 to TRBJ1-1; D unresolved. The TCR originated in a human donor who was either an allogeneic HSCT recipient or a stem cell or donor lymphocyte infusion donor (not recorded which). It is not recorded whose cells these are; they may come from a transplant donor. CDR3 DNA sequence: TGTGCCAGCAGCCCGTTCGGGGATCAAGCTTTCTTT. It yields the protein CASSPFGDQAFF.